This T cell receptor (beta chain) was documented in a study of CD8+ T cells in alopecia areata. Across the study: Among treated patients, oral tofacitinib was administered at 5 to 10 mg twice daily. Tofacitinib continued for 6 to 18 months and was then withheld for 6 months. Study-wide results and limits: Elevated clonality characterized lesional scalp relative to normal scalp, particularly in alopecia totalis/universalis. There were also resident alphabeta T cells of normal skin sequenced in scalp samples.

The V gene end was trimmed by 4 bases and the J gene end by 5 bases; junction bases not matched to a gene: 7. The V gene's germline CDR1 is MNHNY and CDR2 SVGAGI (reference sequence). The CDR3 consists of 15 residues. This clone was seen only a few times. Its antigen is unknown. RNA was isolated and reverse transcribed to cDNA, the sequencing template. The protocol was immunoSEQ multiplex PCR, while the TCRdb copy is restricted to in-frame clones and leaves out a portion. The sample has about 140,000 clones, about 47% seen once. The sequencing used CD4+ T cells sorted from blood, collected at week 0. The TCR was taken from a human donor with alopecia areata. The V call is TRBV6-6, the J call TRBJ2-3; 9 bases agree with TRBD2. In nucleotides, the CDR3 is TGTGCCAGCAGTTCCGCGGGAGGGCCGAGAGATACGCAGTATTTT. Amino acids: CASSSAGGPRDTQYF.